What follows are 24 T cell receptor beta chains derived from one specimen sequenced in a study of cytomegalovirus exposure and HLA in healthy donors. The study ran its PCR with 60 Vbeta and 13 Jbeta primers. TCRdb's table, derived via immunoSEQ multiplex PCR, lists solely in-frame clones and lacks some. Here the sample spans around 130,000 clones, approximately 8% being singletons. The sequenced material came from PBMCs. Receptor source: a woman between 40 and 55 years old in good health and CMV-seropositive.

This sequence joins TRBV2 and TRBJ1-2; D is unresolved. Trimming pared 6 bases from V and 4 bases from J, leaving 15 bases between. From germline, CDR1 is SNHLY and CDR2 FYNNEI. The CDR3 has 14 amino acids. CDR3 coding DNA: TGTGCCAGCAGCGCCGAGCGCTCTGCCTATGGCTACACCTTC. This sequence encodes CASSAERSAYGYTF.

This clone was counted only a few times. The CDR3 DNA reads TGTGCCAGTACCCTAGGGGGGGCGAACACTGAAGCTTTCTTT. It specifies CASTLGGANTEAFF. The rearrangement uses TRBV19 and TRBJ1-1; D is possibly TRBD1 (6 bases). Germline values: CDR1 LNHDA, CDR2 SQIVND (reference sequence). The V end lost 7 bases, the J end lost 1 base, and 13 bases lay between the germline ends. The CDR3 runs 14 residues.

V is TRBV6-6 and J is TRBJ2-7, with D perhaps matching TRBD1 (5 bases). Germline CDR1 and CDR2: MNHNY and SVGAGI (reference sequence). Trimming took 6 bases from V and 7 from J, leaving 16 bases between them. CDR3 length: 13 residues. The CDR3, as DNA: TGTGCCAGCAGCCCCCAGGGTCCCGGGGAGCAGTACTTC. Translating gives CASSPQGPGEQYF.

This chain uses TRBV11-2 with TRBJ1-1, with unresolved D. Trimming pared 0 bases from V and 2 bases from J, leaving 19 bases between. CDR1 is SGHAT, CDR2 FQNNGV, per germline. The CDR3 has 18 residues. DNA for the CDR3: TGTGCCAGCAGCTTAGATCGTACCAAACTCCGGAGAAACACTGAAGCTTTCTTT. Translation: CASSLDRTKLRRNTEAFF.

The sample holds a few counts of this clone. The genes are TRBV2 and TRBJ2-6, with D unclear. The V end was cut by 4 bases, the J end by 0 bases, with 7 bases between. The germline V gene has CDR1 SNHLY and CDR2 FYNNEI. The CDR3 is 15 residues long. The DNA of the CDR3 is TGTGCCAGCAGTGGAGGAAACTCTGGGGCCAACGTCCTGACTTTC. Translated, it gives CASSGGNSGANVLTF.

The chain uses TRBV4-1 and TRBJ1-1, with 7 bases that match TRBD1. V trimming: 6 bases; J trimming: 0 bases; junction bases outside the gene matches: 7. The CDR3 loop spans 15 amino acids. The germline V gene has CDR1 MGHRA and CDR2 YSYEKL. The CDR3 DNA reads as TGCGCCAGCAGATGGTCGACAGGGATGAACACTGAAGCTTTCTTT. It yields the protein CASRWSTGMNTEAFF.

The chain links TRBV6-5 to TRBJ2-1; D possibly corresponds to TRBD1 (5 bases). CDR1 and CDR2 (germline): MNHEY, SVGAGI. V lost 3 bases to trimming and J lost 2 bases, with 11 bases between them. CDR3 length: 15 residues. CDR3 amino acids: CASSYDRNTYNEQFF. CDR3 nucleotides: TGTGCCAGCAGTTATGACAGAAATACCTACAATGAGCAGTTCTTC.

This clone has just a few counts. The rearrangement joins TRBV10-3 to TRBJ2-3; 7 nucleotides line up with TRBD2. V gave up 6 bases and J gave up 1 base; unmatched junction bases: 4. There are 14 residues in the CDR3. Germline CDR1 and CDR2: ENHRY and SYGVKD. The CDR3 nucleotides are TGTGCCATCAGGGCGAGCGGGGGCACAGATACGCAGTATTTT. This encodes CAIRASGGTDTQYF.

This clone was counted between two and nine times. V usage is TRBV7-9 and J usage is TRBJ1-4; tentatively, D is TRBD1 (6 bases). CDR1 and CDR2 from the germline V gene are SEHNR and FQNEAQ (reference sequence). The CDR3 has 16 amino acids. The V end lost 1 base, the J end lost 7 bases, and 16 bases lay between the germline ends. The CDR3 sequence: CASSLGTGIFSEKLFF. The CDR3 DNA is TGTGCCAGCAGCTTAGGTACAGGGATATTTAGTGAAAAACTGTTTTTT. Supplemented by reference TRBV7-9 and TRBJ1-4, the full variable domain reads DTGVSQNPRHKITKRGQNVTFRCDPISEHNRLYWYRQTLGQGPEFLTYFQNEAQLEKSRLLSDRFSAERPKGSFSTLEIQRTEQGDSAMYLCASSLGTGIFSEKLFFGSGTQLSVL.

CDR3 nucleotides: TGTGCCAGCAGCATAGGGACAGGGAGGGGGGACACTGAAGCTTTCTTT. Amino acids: CASSIGTGRGDTEAFF. The chain couples TRBV6-6 to TRBJ1-1, with 9 bases identical to TRBD1. The ends lost 6 bases at V and 3 bases at J; junction bases unmatched: 11. Per the germline V gene, CDR1 is MNHNY and CDR2 is SVGAGI (reference sequence). The CDR3 sequence is 16 residues long.

This chain uses TRBV6-5 with TRBJ1-1, with D hard to call. CDR3 length: 14 amino acids. The V and J ends lost 6 bases and 1 base respectively, with 12 bases between them. Looked up from germline, CDR1 is MNHEY and CDR2 is SVGAGI. The CDR3 sequence: CASRSRLENTEAFF. The DNA for the CDR3 is TGTGCCAGCAGATCTCGACTCGAGAACACTGAAGCTTTCTTT.

The rearrangement joins TRBV27 to TRBJ1-1, with unresolved D. CDR1 and CDR2 from the germline V gene are MNHEY and SMNVEV (reference sequence). Trimming took off 9 bases at V and 4 bases at J, with 12 bases between the two ends. The CDR3 has 12 residues. This chain's CDR3 is CARSPRVTEAFF. In DNA, the CDR3 is TGTGCCAGGTCGCCTCGGGTCACTGAAGCTTTCTTT.

The gene calls are TRBV19 and TRBJ2-3; the D gene is possibly TRBD2 (6 bases). CDR1 is LNHDA and CDR2 is SQIVND in the germline V gene (reference sequence). The CDR3 length is 15 residues. Trimming cost V 6 bases and J 2 bases, with 15 bases left between them. CDR3 bases: TGTGCCAGTAGCCCGGTCGGGAGAAACACAGATACGCAGTATTTT. Translation gives CASSPVGRNTDTQYF.

This clone has a handful of counts. The chain carries TRBV4-1 and TRBJ1-1; D uncertain. Per the germline V gene, CDR1 is MGHRA and CDR2 is YSYEKL. Trimming removed 1 base at V and 1 base at J, with 13 bases between. CDR3 length equals 16 residues. The CDR3 sequence is CASSQAQGRENTEAFF. The CDR3, as DNA: TGCGCCAGCAGCCAAGCCCAAGGGAGGGAGAACACTGAAGCTTTCTTT.

This clone has just a few counts. The chain combines TRBV9 with TRBJ1-4; a possible D gene is TRBD1 (5 bases). CDR3 length: 16 amino acids. V lost 4 bases, J lost 4 bases, and 17 bases lay in between. Germline values: CDR1 SGDLS, CDR2 YYNGEE. The CDR3 sequence is CASSRGGRGNNEKLFF. Written as DNA, the CDR3 is TGTGCCAGCAGCAGGGGAGGCCGAGGAAATAATGAAAAACTGTTTTTT.

The chain uses TRBV5-1 and TRBJ2-1; 8 bases align to TRBD2. Germline V gene data show CDR1 as SGHRS and CDR2 as YFSETQ. The CDR3 is 15 residues long. V was pared by 4 bases and J by 0 bases, with 3 bases of the junction left unmatched. The CDR3 loop is CASSPGGSSYNEQFF. The CDR3 nucleotides are TGCGCCAGCAGCCCGGGGGGGAGCTCCTACAATGAGCAGTTCTTC.

This clone has more than one count but fewer than ten. This sequence joins TRBV5-1 and TRBJ2-7, with D unclear. The length of the CDR3 is 12 residues. V lost 5 bases and J lost 0, with 6 bases in between. CDR1 and CDR2 from the germline V gene are SGHRS and YFSETQ. The CDR3 sequence is CASSSGSYEQYF. The CDR3 nucleotides are TGCGCCAGCAGTTCAGGCTCCTACGAGCAGTACTTC.

This chain links TRBV2 with TRBJ2-1; no firm D call. The CDR3 runs 11 residues. Germline CDR1 reads SNHLY; CDR2 reads FYNNEI. Trimming removed 0 bases from V and 10 bases from J, with 4 bases in between. This CDR3 is CASSEAGEQFF. DNA of the CDR3: TGTGCCAGCAGTGAAGCGGGCGAGCAGTTCTTC. Full variable domain (missing parts from reference TRBV2 and TRBJ2-1): EPEVTQTPSHQVTQMGQEVILRCVPISNHLYFYWYRQILGQKVEFLVSFYNNEISEKSEIFDDQFSVERPDGSNFTLKIRSTKLEDSAMYFCASSEAGEQFFGPGTRLTVL.

This clone occurred a few times. The CDR3 nucleotides read TGTGCCAGCAGTTCTCCGGGACAGGGTCGTGGCTACACCTTC. Residues: CASSSPGQGRGYTF. The genes are TRBV27 and TRBJ1-2, with 9 bases matching TRBD1. Germline CDR1 MNHEY, CDR2 SMNVEV (reference sequence). The CDR3 extends over 14 amino acids. V gave up 4 bases and J gave up 7 bases; unmatched junction bases: 7.

This clone has just a few counts. The chain uses TRBV4-2 and TRBJ2-7; D gene ambiguous. V lost 0 bases, J lost 2 bases, and 11 bases lay in between. Germline CDR1 reads LGHNA; CDR2 reads YNFKEQ. This CDR3 is built from 15 residues. The CDR3 sequence: CASSQEVSGAYEQYF. In DNA, the CDR3 is TGTGCCAGCAGCCAAGAGGTTTCCGGTGCCTACGAGCAGTACTTC.

This clone has only a few counts. This chain joins TRBV27 and TRBJ2-7; 11 bases match TRBD1. V trimming: 3 bases; J trimming: 2 bases; junction bases outside the gene matches: 9. Looked up from germline, CDR1 is MNHEY and CDR2 is SMNVEV (reference sequence). This CDR3 is built from 17 residues. The CDR3 DNA follows: TGTGCCAGCAGTTTTGGACAGGGGGCGGGGGTCACCTACGAGCAGTACTTC. It encodes CASSFGQGAGVTYEQYF.

In its sample, this clone was seen a few times. V gene TRBV11-2 combines with J gene TRBJ2-7; 8 positions agree with TRBD2. Germline-derived CDR1 and CDR2 are SGHAT and FQNNGV. Trimming took 2 bases from V and 4 from J; bases not matched to a gene: 10. The length of the CDR3 is 16 residues. The CDR3 region has the DNA TGTGCCAGCAGCTTAAAAGGACGGGGGGGCCGGTACGAGCAGTACTTC. Translating gives CASSLKGRGGRYEQYF.

This clone was counted between two and nine times. The CDR3 loop is CASSFGGYHTF. The CDR3 DNA reads TGTGCCAGCAGTTTCGGGGGATATCACACCTTC. The chain recombines TRBV11-2 with TRBJ1-2; D possibly corresponds to TRBD1 (5 bases). This CDR3 spans 11 amino acids. Per germline, CDR1 SGHAT and CDR2 FQNNGV. With 6 bases removed from V and 12 bases from J, the gap between germline ends came to 14 bases.

The genes are TRBV30 and TRBJ2-1; 12 nucleotides line up with TRBD1. Germline CDR1 is GTSNPN and CDR2 is SVGIG (reference sequence). The ends lost 3 bases at V and 9 bases at J; junction bases unmatched: 6. The CDR3 is 14 residues long. The CDR3 is CAWSRDRGLPEQFF. The CDR3 DNA is TGTGCCTGGAGCCGGGACAGGGGGCTCCCTGAGCAGTTCTTC.